The clone carrying this T cell receptor beta chain came up many times. Its antigen is not known. TCRdb redid the calling of the 5' RACE reads with MiXCR, one entry per CDR3 protein. The table lists some 130,000 distinct CDR3 sequences, 6% to 8.5% of them singletons. The data were taken from a study of CD8 T cells in ankylosing spondylitis. Findings and caveats of the study: Past studies reported some motif variants in reactive arthritis synovial fluid and blood. Ankylosing spondylitis blood appeared to carry a characteristic TCR beta motif of roughly eight highly homologous variants. As reported, disease-linked clones showed significant enrichment in matched ankylosing spondylitis synovial fluid.

The germline V gene has CDR1 SNHLY and CDR2 FYNNEI. Trimming left V 6 bases short and J 7 bases short, with 12 bases between. The CDR3 runs to 12 residues. Sequenced input: blood, either unsorted or a sorted T cell fraction (not recorded which). This TCR came from a female donor with ankylosing spondylitis or in good health (not recorded which). The rearrangement uses TRBV2 and TRBJ1-1; TRBD1 is a possible D gene (6 bases). The DNA of the CDR3 is TGTGCCAGCAGGGGTATGGACAGTGAAGCTTTCTTT. Protein sequence: CASRGMDSEAFF. Drawing the rest from reference TRBV2 and TRBJ1-1, the complete variable domain is EPEVTQTPSHQVTQMGQEVILRCVPISNHLYFYWYRQILGQKVEFLVSFYNNEISEKSEIFDDQFSVERPDGSNFTLKIRSTKLEDSAMYFCASRGMDSEAFFGQGTRLTVV.